This T cell receptor beta chain originates from a study of T-cell memory formation after mild COVID-19. TCRdb reanalysed the 5' RACE reads using MiXCR and keeps one entry per CDR3 protein. The profile shows approximately 450,000 distinct CDR3 sequences, roughly 18% of them singletons. The CDR3 is made up of 14 amino acids. Germline values: CDR1 LNHNV, CDR2 YYDKDF (reference sequence). V lost 5 bases, J lost 7 bases, and 15 bases lay in between. The material sequenced was PBMCs or a T cell subset sorted from them (not recorded which). J is TRBJ1-5 and V is TRBV15; possibly TRBD1 for D (6 bases). The clonotype comes from an adult woman who had mild COVID-19 (a few samples of this study predate the infection). Cell type and time point are not known. The CDR3 loop is CATSGWTVGQPQHF. The CDR3 DNA sequence: TGTGCCACCAGCGGATGGACAGTCGGCCAGCCCCAGCATTTT.